This TCR beta chain was observed in a study of blood T cell repertoires in COVID-19. Study information: Samples representing acute and convalescent COVID-19 were sourced from the United States, Italy and Spain.

Methods used by the authors: Estimation of nucleated cell counts relied on the amplification of reference gene primers. TCRdb keeps only in-frame clones here, not all; method: immunoSEQ multiplex PCR. V and J calls and clone size come straight from that table; D and trimming were deduced from the DNA. The sample consists of about 240,000 clones, roughly 89% of them appearing once. CDR1 DFQATT and CDR2 SNEGSKA come from the germline V gene (reference sequence). The CDR3 consists of 14 residues. V was clipped by 3 bases and J by 7 bases; unmatched bases: 9. Enrolled through a virtual design, the participants were between roughly 18 and 95 years of age and came from fewer than 30 US areas. Assignments of participants to cohorts depended upon their own reported clinical history.

The sequence came from a young woman who had recovered from COVID-19. The J gene is TRBJ1-5, the V gene TRBV20-1; 7 nucleotides align to TRBD1. Specimen: PBMCs or T cells enriched from blood (not recorded which). CDR3 in amino acids: CSASEGALGQPQHF. The CDR3 DNA follows: TGCAGTGCTAGTGAGGGGGCGCTTGGGCAGCCCCAGCATTTT.